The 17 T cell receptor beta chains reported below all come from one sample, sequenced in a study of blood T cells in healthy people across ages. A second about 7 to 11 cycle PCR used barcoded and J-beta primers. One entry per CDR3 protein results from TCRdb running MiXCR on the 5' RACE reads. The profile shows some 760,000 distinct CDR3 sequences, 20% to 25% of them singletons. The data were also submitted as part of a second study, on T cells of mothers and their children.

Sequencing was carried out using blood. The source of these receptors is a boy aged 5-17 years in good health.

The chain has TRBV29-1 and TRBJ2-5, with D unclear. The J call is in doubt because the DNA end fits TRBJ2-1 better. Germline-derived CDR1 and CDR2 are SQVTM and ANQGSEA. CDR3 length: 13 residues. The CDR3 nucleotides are TGCAGCGTAGCGCCGGTTTCTTACAATGAGCAGTTCTTC. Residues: CSVAPVSYNEQFF.

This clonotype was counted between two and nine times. This CDR3 reads CASSQDRRDNPQEYF. The CDR3 bases are TGTGCCAGCAGCCAAGATCGCCGGGACAACCCCCAGGAGTACTTC. The chain has TRBV3-1 and TRBJ2-5; D might be TRBD1 (6 bases). In germline, CDR1 is LGHDT, CDR2 YNNKEL (reference sequence). The CDR3 extends over 15 amino acids. V lost 0 bases and J 12 bases, leaving 20 bases between the germline ends.

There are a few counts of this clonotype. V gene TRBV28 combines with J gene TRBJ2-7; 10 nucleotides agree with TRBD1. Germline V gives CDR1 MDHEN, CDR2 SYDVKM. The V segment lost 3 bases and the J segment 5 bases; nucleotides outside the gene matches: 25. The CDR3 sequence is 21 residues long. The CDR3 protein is CASSFLGGLTTTGQGRHEQYF. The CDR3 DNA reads TGTGCCAGCAGTTTTTTGGGAGGGCTCACTACCACGGGACAGGGGCGCCACGAGCAGTACTTC.

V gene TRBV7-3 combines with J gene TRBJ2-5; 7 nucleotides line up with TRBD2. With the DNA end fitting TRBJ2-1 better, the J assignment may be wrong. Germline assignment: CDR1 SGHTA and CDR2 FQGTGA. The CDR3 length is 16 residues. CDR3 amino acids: CASSSNGWEGDNEQFF. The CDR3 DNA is TGTGCCAGCAGCTCAAATGGGTGGGAGGGCGATAATGAGCAGTTCTTC.

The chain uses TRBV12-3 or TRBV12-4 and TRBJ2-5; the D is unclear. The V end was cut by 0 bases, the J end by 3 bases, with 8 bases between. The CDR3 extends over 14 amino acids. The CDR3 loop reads CASSLAEAEETQYF. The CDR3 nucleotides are TGTGCCAGCAGTTTAGCCGAGGCGGAAGAGACCCAGTACTTC.

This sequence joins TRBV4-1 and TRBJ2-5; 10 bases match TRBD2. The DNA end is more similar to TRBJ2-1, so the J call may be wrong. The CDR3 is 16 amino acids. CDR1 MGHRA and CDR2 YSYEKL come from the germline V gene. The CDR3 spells CASSQVPSGSVNEQFF. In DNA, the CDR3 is TGCGCCAGCAGCCAAGTGCCTAGCGGGAGTGTAAATGAGCAGTTCTTC.

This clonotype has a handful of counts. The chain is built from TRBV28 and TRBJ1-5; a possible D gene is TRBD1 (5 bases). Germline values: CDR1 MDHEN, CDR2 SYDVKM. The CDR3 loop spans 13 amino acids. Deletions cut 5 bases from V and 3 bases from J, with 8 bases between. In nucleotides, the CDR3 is TGTGCCAGCAGTCGGGGGTTCAATCAGCCCCAGCATTTT. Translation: CASSRGFNQPQHF.

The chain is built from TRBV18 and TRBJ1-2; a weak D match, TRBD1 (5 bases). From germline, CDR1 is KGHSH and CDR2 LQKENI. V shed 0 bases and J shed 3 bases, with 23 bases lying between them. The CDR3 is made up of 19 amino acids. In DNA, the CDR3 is TGTGCCAGCTCACCACCGCCGACGGGCTACTGGGGGTCCTACTATGGCTACACCTTC. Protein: CASSPPPTGYWGSYYGYTF.

The CDR3 nucleotides read TGTGCCAGCAGCTTGAACAGGGTAACCGGGGAGCTGTTTTTT. Translation: CASSLNRVTGELFF. The gene calls are TRBV5-5 and TRBJ2-2, with D perhaps TRBD1 (6 bases). CDR1 and CDR2 from the germline V gene are SGHKS and YYEKEE (reference sequence). Trimming stripped 1 base from V and 5 bases from J, with 9 bases between. This CDR3 region has 14 residues.

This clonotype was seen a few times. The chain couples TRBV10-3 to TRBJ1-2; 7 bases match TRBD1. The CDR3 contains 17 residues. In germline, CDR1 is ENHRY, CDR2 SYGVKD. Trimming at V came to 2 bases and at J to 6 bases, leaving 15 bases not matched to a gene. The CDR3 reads CAISEANRDRRVDGYTF. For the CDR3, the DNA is TGTGCCATCAGTGAGGCAAACCGGGACAGAAGGGTCGATGGCTACACCTTC.

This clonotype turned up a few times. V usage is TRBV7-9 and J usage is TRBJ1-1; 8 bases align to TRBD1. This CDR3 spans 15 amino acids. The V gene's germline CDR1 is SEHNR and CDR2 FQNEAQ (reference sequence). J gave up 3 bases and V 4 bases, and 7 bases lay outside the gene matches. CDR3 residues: CASSSGDRGYTEAFF. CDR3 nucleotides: TGTGCCAGCAGCTCAGGCGACAGGGGTTACACTGAAGCTTTCTTT.

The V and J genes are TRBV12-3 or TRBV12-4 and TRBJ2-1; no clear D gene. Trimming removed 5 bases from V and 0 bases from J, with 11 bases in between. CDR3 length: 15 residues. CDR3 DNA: TGTGCCAGCAGTGCGGACGGTAGCTCCTACAATGAGCAGTTCTTC. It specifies CASSADGSSYNEQFF.

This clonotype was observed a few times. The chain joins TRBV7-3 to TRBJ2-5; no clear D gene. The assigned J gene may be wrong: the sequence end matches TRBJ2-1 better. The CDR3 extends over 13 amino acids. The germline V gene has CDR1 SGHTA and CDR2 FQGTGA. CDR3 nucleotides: TGTGCCAGCAGGAGCCGGTCCTACAATGAGCAGTTCTTC. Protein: CASRSRSYNEQFF.

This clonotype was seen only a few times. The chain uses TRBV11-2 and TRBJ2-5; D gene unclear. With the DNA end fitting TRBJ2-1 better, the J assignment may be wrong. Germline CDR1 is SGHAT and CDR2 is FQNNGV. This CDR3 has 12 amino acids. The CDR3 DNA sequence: TGTGCCAGCAGCTCCCCTAGCAATGAGCAGTTCTTC. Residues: CASSSPSNEQFF.

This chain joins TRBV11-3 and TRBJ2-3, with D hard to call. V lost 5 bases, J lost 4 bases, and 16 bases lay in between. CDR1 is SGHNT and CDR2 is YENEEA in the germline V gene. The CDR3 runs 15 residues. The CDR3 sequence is CASSLNLGGADTQYF. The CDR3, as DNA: TGTGCCAGCAGCCTAAACCTCGGTGGGGCAGATACGCAGTATTTT.

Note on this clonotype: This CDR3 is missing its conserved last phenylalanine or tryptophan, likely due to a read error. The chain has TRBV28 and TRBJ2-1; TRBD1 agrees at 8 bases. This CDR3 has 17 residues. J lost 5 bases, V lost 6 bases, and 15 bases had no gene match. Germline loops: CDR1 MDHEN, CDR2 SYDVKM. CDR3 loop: CASSRTVTGDFDNEQFY. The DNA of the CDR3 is TGTGCCAGCAGCCGTACTGTGACAGGGGACTTTGACAATGAGCAGTTCTAC.

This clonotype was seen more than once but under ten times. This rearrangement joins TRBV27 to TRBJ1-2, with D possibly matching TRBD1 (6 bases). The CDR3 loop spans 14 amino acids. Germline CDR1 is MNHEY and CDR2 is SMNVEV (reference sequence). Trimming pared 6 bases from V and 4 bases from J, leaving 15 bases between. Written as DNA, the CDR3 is TGTGCCAGCAGCGCCTCTGGGGGGCCCTATGGCTACACCTTC. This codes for CASSASGGPYGYTF.